This T cell receptor (beta chain) was retrieved from a study of blood T cell repertoires in COVID-19. Produced via immunoSEQ multiplex PCR; TCRdb's table is partial and in-frame only. The data contain roughly 230,000 clones, roughly 89% of them singletons. Germline CDR1 reads LNHDA; CDR2 reads SQIVND (reference sequence). The V end lost 0 bases, the J end lost 2 bases, and 15 bases lay between the germline ends. The CDR3 runs 17 residues. Sequencing used peripheral blood. This clonotype was sampled from a woman in her sixties or seventies with COVID-19, enrolled during active disease. The rearrangement links TRBV19 to TRBJ2-3, with TRBD2 as a possible D gene (5 bases). The CDR3 DNA follows: TGTGCCAGTAGTATAGACACACGACTAACCTACACAGATACGCAGTATTTT. Protein product: CASSIDTRLTYTDTQYF.